The 24 T cell receptor beta chains reported below all come from one sample, sequenced in a study of shared clonotypes between healthy human individuals. Data came from immunoSEQ multiplex PCR; TCRdb stores just in-frame clones and leaves some out. The sample holds over 2 million clones, under 95% seen once. Specimen: naive CD4+ T cells from PBMCs. Regarding subset: CD45RA+ positively selected. These receptors all stem from a man younger than 35 in good health. Some clones in this sample may be carry-over from other donors' samples.

This chain connects TRBV19 to TRBJ2-1; D possibly corresponds to TRBD2 (5 bases). V was trimmed by 6 bases and J by 0 bases, leaving 9 bases between them. CDR3 size: 14 residues. Germline loops: CDR1 LNHDA, CDR2 SQIVND (reference sequence). CDR3 nucleotides: TGTGCCAGTAGACCGGGAAACTCCTACAATGAGCAGTTCTTC. This sequence encodes CASRPGNSYNEQFF.

V usage is TRBV27 and J usage is TRBJ2-7; D might be TRBD1 or TRBD2, each matching 5 bases. The CDR3 covers 15 residues. V dropped 4 bases and J dropped 2 bases, with 15 bases sitting between them. The V gene's germline CDR1 is MNHEY and CDR2 SMNVEV (reference sequence). CDR3 loop: CASSSSPQGPYEQYF. The CDR3 region has the DNA TGTGCCAGCAGTTCCTCCCCCCAGGGACCCTACGAGCAGTACTTC.

The J gene is TRBJ2-3, the V gene TRBV27; D possibly corresponds to TRBD2 (6 bases). Germline values: CDR1 MNHEY, CDR2 SMNVEV (reference sequence). This CDR3 contains 17 residues. Trimming cost V 4 bases and J 0 bases, with 17 bases left between them. In DNA form, the CDR3 reads TGTGCCAGCAGTTCGCCCCCGGCGGGATCTAGCACAGATACGCAGTATTTT. Residues: CASSSPPAGSSTDTQYF.

This clone was detected a few times. The chain carries TRBV4-1 and TRBJ1-1; D is uncertain. The CDR3 has 14 residues. Germline V gives CDR1 MGHRA, CDR2 YSYEKL. Trimming took 1 base from V and 7 from J, leaving 13 bases between them. CDR3 amino acids: CASSQAWKWVEAFF. DNA for the CDR3: TGCGCCAGCAGCCAAGCGTGGAAGTGGGTTGAAGCTTTCTTT.

The chain uses TRBV6-1 and TRBJ1-5, with unresolved D. CDR1 and CDR2 (germline): MNHNS, SASEGT. The CDR3 spans 13 residues. V was clipped by 6 bases and J by 1 base, with 7 bases between them. CDR3: CASRQLSNQPQHF. In DNA, the CDR3 is TGTGCCAGCAGACAGTTAAGCAATCAGCCCCAGCATTTT.

This chain joins TRBV28 and TRBJ1-2; TRBD1 is a possible D gene (5 bases). The germline gives CDR1 MDHEN, CDR2 SYDVKM. CDR3 size: 13 residues. The V end lost 9 bases, the J end lost 4 bases, and 15 bases lay between the germline ends. The CDR3 DNA reads TGTGCCAGGGCCCGGGGAAGGGGCTATGGCTACACCTTC. It codes for CARARGRGYGYTF.

V is TRBV15 and J is TRBJ1-2; weak D call: TRBD1 (6 bases). Germline V gene sequence: CDR1 LNHNV, CDR2 YYDKDF (reference sequence). V lost 3 bases to trimming and J lost 8 bases, with 25 bases between them. This CDR3 has 17 residues. CDR3 sequence (DNA): TGTGCCACCAGCAGCCTTGACAGGAGGGGTCTTGAGGGGGGCTACACCTTC. Translation: CATSSLDRRGLEGGYTF.

This clone was recorded once. The CDR3 coding sequence is TGCGCCAGCAGCCAAGCAAGGACTAGCGGTTACTACGAGCAGTACTTC. Translation gives CASSQARTSGYYEQYF. The chain is built from TRBV4-3 and TRBJ2-7, with 10 bases that match TRBD2. Germline trimming cut 1 base from V and 3 bases from J; bases unmatched to any gene: 6. The CDR3 is made up of 16 amino acids. Germline V gene sequence: CDR1 LGHNA, CDR2 YSLEER.

Remarks on this clone: The sample holds other DNA sequences that translate to the same CDR3. The gene calls are TRBV7-2 and TRBJ2-5; the D is unclear. The CDR3 spans 14 residues. CDR1 and CDR2 (germline): SGHTA, FQGNSA. V lost 2 bases to trimming and J lost 1 base, with 8 bases between them. The chain's CDR3 is CASSLRTAQETQYF. Written as DNA, the CDR3 is TGTGCCAGCAGCTTAAGAACGGCCCAAGAGACCCAGTACTTC.

This rearrangement joins TRBV4-2 to TRBJ1-5; 9 positions match TRBD1. The V segment lost 1 base and the J segment 6 bases; nucleotides outside the gene matches: 7. The V gene's germline CDR1 is LGHNA and CDR2 YNFKEQ. The CDR3 length is 16 residues. For the CDR3, the DNA is TGTGCCAGCAGCCAAGCCACAGGGGGCGTCAGTCAGCCCCAGCATTTT. Encoded protein: CASSQATGGVSQPQHF.

CDR3 loop: CASSLQAERTEAFF. CDR3 bases: TGCGCCAGCAGCTTGCAGGCGGAGAGAACTGAAGCTTTCTTT. The chain combines TRBV5-1 with TRBJ1-1; D is undetermined. Looked up from germline, CDR1 is SGHRS and CDR2 is YFSETQ. The V and J ends lost 1 base and 5 bases respectively, with 12 bases between them. CDR3 length equals 14 residues.

This chain links TRBV5-8 with TRBJ2-7; unclear D gene. The CDR3 extends over 16 amino acids. Trimming pared 4 bases from V and 2 bases from J, leaving 19 bases between. Germline V lookup: CDR1 SGHTS, CDR2 YDEGEE. The CDR3 reads CASSAPRRFSPYEQYF. In nucleotides, the CDR3 is TGTGCCAGCAGCGCGCCACGCAGGTTCTCTCCCTACGAGCAGTACTTC. Full variable domain (remainder filled in from reference TRBV5-8 and TRBJ2-7): EAGVTQSPTHLIKTRGQQATLRCSPISGHTSVYWYQQALGLGLQFLLWYDEGEERNRGNFPPRFSGRQFPNYSSELNVNALELEDSALYLCASSAPRRFSPYEQYFGPGTRLTVT.

Turning to this clone: This specimen includes other DNA sequences encoding the same CDR3. V gene TRBV5-1 combines with J gene TRBJ2-3; TRBD1 matches 8 bases. Trimming removed 0 bases from V and 3 bases from J; junction bases left unmatched: 3. The germline V gene encodes CDR1 SGHRS and CDR2 YFSETQ. This CDR3 region has 15 residues. Here the CDR3 reads CASSLVGTGTDTQYF. CDR3 DNA sequence: TGCGCCAGCAGCTTGGTGGGGACAGGTACAGATACGCAGTATTTT.

The chain couples TRBV6-1 to TRBJ2-5; D is perhaps TRBD1 (6 bases). The V end lost 2 bases, the J end lost 2 bases, and 15 bases lay between the germline ends. CDR1 and CDR2 from the germline V gene are MNHNS and SASEGT. This CDR3 contains 16 residues. In nucleotides, the CDR3 is TGTGCCAGCAGTGAAAGCAGGGGAAAACAACAAGAGACCCAGTACTTC. It codes for CASSESRGKQQETQYF.

This sequence joins TRBV28 and TRBJ2-2, with D tentatively TRBD2 (5 bases). The CDR3 consists of 14 residues. The ends were cut back, 6 bases at V and 6 bases at J, with 14 bases in the middle. The germline V gene has CDR1 MDHEN and CDR2 SYDVKM. The CDR3 here is CASSEGPAAGELFF. In DNA form, the CDR3 reads TGTGCCAGCAGCGAGGGCCCGGCGGCCGGGGAGCTGTTTTTT.

The chain employs TRBV2 and TRBJ1-4; a possible D gene is TRBD1 (6 bases). This CDR3 contains 16 residues. The germline CDR1 and CDR2 sequences are SNHLY and FYNNEI. V was pared by 4 bases and J by 8 bases, with 20 bases between. CDR3 in DNA: TGTGCCAGCAGTGGAACAGGGCGGCTTATAGGGGAAAAACTGTTTTTT. This translates into CASSGTGRLIGEKLFF.

This clone was counted once. The chain employs TRBV28 and TRBJ2-1, with D possibly being TRBD1 (5 bases). The CDR3 spans 14 residues. Germline V gene lookup returns CDR1 MDHEN and CDR2 SYDVKM. V was clipped by 0 bases and J by 9 bases, with 12 bases between them. The DNA of the CDR3 is TGTGCCAGCAGTTTATGGGCAGGGTTGAGTGAGCAGTTCTTC. Amino acids: CASSLWAGLSEQFF.

The chain employs TRBV7-8 and TRBJ1-1; 7 bases agree with TRBD1. With 3 bases clipped from V and 0 bases from J, the junction kept 4 bases outside the gene matches. This CDR3 spans 15 amino acids. The germline CDR1 and CDR2 sequences are SGHVS and FQNEAQ. DNA of the CDR3: TGTGCCAGCAGCTTTACGACAGGGCTGAACACTGAAGCTTTCTTT. It is translated as CASSFTTGLNTEAFF. Complete variable domain (other parts from reference TRBV7-8 and TRBJ1-1): GAGVSQSPRYKVAKRGQDVALRCDPISGHVSLFWYQQALGQGPEFLTYFQNEAQLDKSGLPSDRFFAERPEGSVSTLKIQRTQQEDSAVYLCASSFTTGLNTEAFFGQGTRLTVV.

This chain joins TRBV6-5 and TRBJ2-3; D not certain. The CDR3 sequence is 14 residues long. With 2 bases removed from V and 8 bases from J, the gap between germline ends came to 14 bases. Germline CDR1 is MNHEY and CDR2 is SVGAGI. Here the CDR3 reads CASSYQRTVGTQYF. The CDR3 DNA follows: TGTGCCAGCAGTTACCAACGCACGGTCGGTACGCAGTATTTT.

A note on this clone: Other DNA sequences in the sample encode the same CDR3. The chain uses TRBV7-2 and TRBJ1-2; D not certain. From germline, CDR1 is SGHTA and CDR2 FQGNSA. V lost 2 bases and J lost 3, with 7 bases in between. The CDR3 totals 13 residues. The CDR3 sequence is CASSLSRDYGYTF. CDR3 in DNA: TGTGCCAGCAGCTTAAGTCGGGACTATGGCTACACCTTC.

The V and J genes are TRBV29-1 and TRBJ2-1; 8 bases are a match to TRBD2. The CDR3 extends over 15 amino acids. The V gene's germline CDR1 is SQVTM and CDR2 ANQGSEA. Unmatched junction bases numbered 5, after V lost 4 bases and J lost 0 bases. CDR3 amino acids: CSVVPAGVSYNEQFF. DNA for the CDR3: TGCAGCGTTGTGCCAGCGGGAGTCTCCTACAATGAGCAGTTCTTC.

DNA for the CDR3: TGTGCCAGCAGTAGCGGGAGGGCCTCGTTCCTGGACGAGCAGTACTTC. Translating gives CASSSGRASFLDEQYF. The V call is TRBV9, the J call TRBJ2-7; 11 bases align to TRBD2. The CDR3 length is 16 residues. Unmatched junction bases numbered 12, after V lost 5 bases and J lost 5 bases. Germline V gene data show CDR1 as SGDLS and CDR2 as YYNGEE.

The V gene is TRBV7-3, the J gene TRBJ1-5; D not certain. V lost 5 bases and J lost 9, with 5 bases in between. CDR3 length equals 10 residues. Germline CDR1 SGHTA, CDR2 FQGTGA. CDR3 protein: CASSHLPQHF. CDR3 bases: TGTGCCAGCAGCCACCTGCCCCAGCATTTT.

The chain couples TRBV7-9 to TRBJ2-1; D remains unclear. CDR3 length equals 14 residues. Germline V CDR1 and CDR2: SEHNR, FQNEAQ (reference sequence). V was pared by 0 bases and J by 6 bases, with 9 bases between. The CDR3 DNA reads TGTGCCAGCAGCTTAGCTTCCTTGGGCAATGAGCAGTTCTTC. Translating it yields CASSLASLGNEQFF.